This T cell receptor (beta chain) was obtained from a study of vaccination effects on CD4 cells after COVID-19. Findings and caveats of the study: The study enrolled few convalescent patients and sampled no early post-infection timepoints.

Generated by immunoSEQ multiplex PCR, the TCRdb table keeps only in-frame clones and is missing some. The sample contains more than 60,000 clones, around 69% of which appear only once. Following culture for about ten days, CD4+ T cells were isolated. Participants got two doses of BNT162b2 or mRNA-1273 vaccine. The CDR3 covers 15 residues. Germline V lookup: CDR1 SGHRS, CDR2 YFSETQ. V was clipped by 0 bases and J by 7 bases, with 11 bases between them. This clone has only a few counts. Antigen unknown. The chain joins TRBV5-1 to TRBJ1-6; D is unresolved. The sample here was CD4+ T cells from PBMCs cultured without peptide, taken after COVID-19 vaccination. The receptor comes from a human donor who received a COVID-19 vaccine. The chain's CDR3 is CASSLVRTENSPLHF. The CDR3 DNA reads TGCGCCAGCAGCTTGGTAAGGACGGAAAATTCACCCCTCCACTTT.